This is a list of T cell receptor beta chains from one sample in a study of cytomegalovirus exposure and HLA in healthy donors. Profiled with immunoSEQ multiplex PCR; TCRdb holds only in-frame clones, not every one. In the table there are roughly 240,000 clones, roughly 81% of which are singletons. The sample comprised PBMCs. The receptors were sampled from a girl aged 2 to 9 in good health and CMV-seronegative. Each CDR3 is given with its conserved first and last residue. The D gene is left open where the match is weak. Clone size appears in some rows only: once, few, many, or a class for an expanded clone.

j_call v_call d_call clone_size cdr3_nt cdr3_aa
TRBJ2-1 TRBV7-5 NA NA TGTGTCAGAAGCTTAAGAGGTCCTACCTACAATGAGCAGTTCTTC CVRSLRGPTYNEQFF
TRBJ2-5 TRBV5-5 TRBD2 NA TGTGCCAGCAGCTCCCCGAGGACTAGCGGGGGGGCGAGGGAGACCCAGTACTTC CASSSPRTSGGARETQYF
TRBJ1-1 TRBV6-1 TRBD1 NA TGTGCCAGCAGTAGGACAGGGGCGAGGACTGAAGCTTTCTTT CASSRTGARTEAFF
TRBJ1-1 TRBV6-5 NA NA TGTGCCAGCAGTTACCAGGGCCCAGCGAACACTGAAGCTTTCTTT CASSYQGPANTEAFF
TRBJ1-2 TRBV5-1 TRBD1 NA TGCGCCAGCAGCTTTGGACAGGGTAAGGAAGGCTACACCTTC CASSFGQGKEGYTF
TRBJ2-1 TRBV5-4 TRBD2 once TGTGCCAGCAACACTAGGGCGGGAGGCTACAATGAGCAGTTCTTC CASNTRAGGYNEQFF
TRBJ2-7 TRBV4-1 TRBD1 NA TGCGCCAGCAGCCAAGTCCGGGACAGGGCCTACGAGCAGTACTTC CASSQVRDRAYEQYF
TRBJ2-7 TRBV30 TRBD1 NA TGTGCCTGGAGTGTCAAGACAGGGTCCGAGCAGTACTTC CAWSVKTGSEQYF
TRBJ1-1 TRBV30 NA NA TGTGCCTGGAGTGACGTCAGGGGTAACACTGAAGCTTTCTTT CAWSDVRGNTEAFF
TRBJ2-7 TRBV7-8 TRBD2 NA TGTGCCAGCAGCCCGACTAGCGGGGGGGCCTTTTACGAGCAGTACTTC CASSPTSGGAFYEQYF
TRBJ2-7 TRBV10-3 NA NA TGTGCCATCAGTGAGTCACAGGGTGCCCACGAGCAGTACTTC CAISESQGAHEQYF
TRBJ1-1 TRBV5-8 NA NA TGTGCCAGCAGCTTGGCGGAGGTGACTGAAGCTTTCTTT CASSLAEVTEAFF
TRBJ1-5 TRBV7-9 NA NA TGTGCCAGCAGCTTAGATGGCAGGCAGCCCCAGCATTTT CASSLDGRQPQHF
TRBJ2-2 TRBV9 NA few TGTGCCAGCAGCCTCCGACTAGACCCCGGGGAGCTGTTTTTT CASSLRLDPGELFF
TRBJ1-5 TRBV6-1 NA NA TGTGCCAGCAGTGAACCTTATCAGCCCCAGCATTTT CASSEPYQPQHF
TRBJ2-1 TRBV19 NA NA TGTGCCAGTAGTATAGGGCCCCTTCCTAGCAGCTCCTACAATGAGCAGTTCTTC CASSIGPLPSSSYNEQFF
TRBJ2-1 TRBV4-1 TRBD2 NA TGCGCCAGCAGCCAAGAGGGTAGCGGGGCCGCCTACAATGAGCAGTTCTTC CASSQEGSGAAYNEQFF
TRBJ1-4 TRBV6-1 TRBD1 NA TGTGCCAGCTTCCTAGGGGGGACAGGGGGAGAAAAACTGTTTTTT CASFLGGTGGEKLFF
TRBJ2-1 TRBV19 NA NA TGTGCCAGTAGACGGCAGGGTAATGAGCAGTTCTTC CASRRQGNEQFF
TRBJ1-5 TRBV6-6 TRBD1 NA TGTGCCAGCAGCCTAAGACAGGGAAGCAATCAGCCCCAGCATTTT CASSLRQGSNQPQHF
TRBJ1-2 TRBV5-1 NA NA TGCGCCAGCAGCCCCAACCTCAGGGATGGCTACACCTTC CASSPNLRDGYTF
TRBJ2-7 TRBV5-1 TRBD1 NA TGCGCCAGCAGCTGGGGGGACAGGGGATACGAGCAGTACTTC CASSWGDRGYEQYF
TRBJ1-2 TRBV2 NA NA TGTGCCAGCAGCCGGGACTCCAAGCTCTATGGCTACACCTTC CASSRDSKLYGYTF
TRBJ1-1 TRBV5-4 NA NA TGTGCCAGCAGCTACGGGACTTTTGGCACTGAAGCTTTCTTT CASSYGTFGTEAFF
TRBJ2-3 TRBV5-6 NA NA TGTGCCAGCAGCAGGGGTCACCCAGATACGCAGTATTTT CASSRGHPDTQYF
TRBJ2-1 TRBV5-5 TRBD2 NA TGTGCCAGCAGCTCTAGCGGAGTTAATTACAATGAGCAGTTCTTC CASSSSGVNYNEQFF
TRBJ1-2 TRBV6-1 TRBD1 few TGTGCCAGCAGCCCAGACAGGGGGAAGAACTATGGCTACACCTTC CASSPDRGKNYGYTF
TRBJ2-5 TRBV30 NA NA TGTGCCTGGATGATTGGCGGGAATGGGGAGACCCAGTACTTC CAWMIGGNGETQYF
TRBJ2-3 TRBV4-2 TRBD2 NA TGTGCCAGCAGCCAAGAGGGGACTATCCCCCCTACGCAGTATTTT CASSQEGTIPPTQYF
TRBJ2-1 TRBV10-1 TRBD2 NA TGCGCCAGCAGTGAGAGCGGGAGGGCCAATGAGCAGTTCTTC CASSESGRANEQFF
TRBJ2-3 TRBV6-5 TRBD2 NA TGTGCCAGCAGTTCCGGGGGGGAGACGGATACGCAGTATTTT CASSSGGETDTQYF
TRBJ2-3 TRBV5-1 NA few TGCGCCAGCAGCTCACAGGGAGTCCAAGATACGCAGTATTTT CASSSQGVQDTQYF
TRBJ1-5 TRBV6-1 TRBD1 few TGTGCCAGCAGTGATGCCCAGGGGGCGAATCAGCCCCAGCATTTT CASSDAQGANQPQHF
TRBJ1-1 TRBV4-2 TRBD1 NA TGTGCCAGCAGCCAAGAGGGACACAGGGGTGAAGCTTTCTTT CASSQEGHRGEAFF
TRBJ2-7 TRBV4-1 NA NA TGCGCCAGCAGCCCCGTGCGGGGACCACCCTACGAGCAGTACTTC CASSPVRGPPYEQYF
TRBJ2-1 TRBV12-5 TRBD2 NA TGTGCTAGTGGACGAATGACTAGCGGGAGAAATGAGCAGTTCTTC CASGRMTSGRNEQFF
TRBJ2-2 TRBV19 NA NA TGTGCCAGTAGTCCTCCCGTTGGGCCCACCGGGGAGCTGTTTTTT CASSPPVGPTGELFF
TRBJ2-5 TRBV4-1 TRBD2 NA TGCGCCAGCAGCCAATTAGCGGGAGGAGAGACCCAGTACTTC CASSQLAGGETQYF
TRBJ1-3 TRBV21-1 NA NA TGTGCCAGCAGCAAACTTTCCCCCGACAGGGCTGGAAACACCATATATTTT CASSKLSPDRAGNTIYF
TRBJ2-3 TRBV5-6 TRBD2 NA TGTGCCAGCAGCTTGGATCCAGCGGGGGATACAGATACGCAGTATTTT CASSLDPAGDTDTQYF
TRBJ2-5 TRBV10-3 NA once TGTGCCGCCGGAGGGGTGGGCCAAGAGACCCAGTACTTC CAAGGVGQETQYF
TRBJ2-7 TRBV23-1 TRBD2 NA TGCGCCAGCAGTCGGGGACTAGCGGGAGACGAGCAGTACTTC CASSRGLAGDEQYF